Below are 9 T cell receptor beta chains sequenced from a single sample in a study of somatic mutations in cytotoxic T cells in rheumatoid arthritis. The data were produced by immunoSEQ multiplex PCR, yet TCRdb's version contains in-frame clones alone and is incomplete. The data show thousands of clones, with around 74% seen just once and under 30% held by the top ten. Sequenced sample: CD8+ T cells sorted from blood. The receptors derive from an adult with rheumatoid arthritis.

The chain recombines TRBV6-5 with TRBJ2-7, with 8 bases aligning to TRBD2. The germline CDR1 and CDR2 sequences are MNHEY and SVGAGI. V lost 0 bases and J lost 7; bases outside the gene matches: 8. This CDR3 contains 15 residues. The CDR3 reads CASSYSTRGGREQYF. The CDR3 DNA is TGTGCCAGCAGTTACTCGACCCGGGGGGGAAGGGAGCAGTACTTC.

CDR3 nucleotide sequence: TGTGCCAGTAGTCCCCCGGAGGGCCTACGCTATGGCTACACCTTC. The encoded protein is CASSPPEGLRYGYTF. The V call is TRBV19, the J call TRBJ1-2; D remains unclear. The germline gives CDR1 LNHDA, CDR2 SQIVND (reference sequence). Deletions cut 5 bases from V and 4 bases from J, with 17 bases between. CDR3 size: 15 residues.

The chain employs TRBV11-2 and TRBJ2-7; 7 bases fit TRBD2. The ends lost 0 bases at V and 7 bases at J; junction bases unmatched: 9. The germline V gene has CDR1 SGHAT and CDR2 FQNNGV. CDR3 size: 15 residues. In DNA, the CDR3 is TGTGCCAGCAGCTTAGATCTTAGCGGGTTATTAGAGCAGTACTTC. Residues: CASSLDLSGLLEQYF.

This clone was seen more than once but under ten times. The V call is TRBV4-1, the J call TRBJ2-1, with 7 bases aligning to TRBD2. The V and J ends lost 2 bases and 4 bases, in that order; junction bases with no gene match: 8. The CDR3 is 16 residues long. The germline gives CDR1 MGHRA, CDR2 YSYEKL. CDR3 coding DNA: TGCGCCAGCAGCCAACACGCTAGCGGCCATTACAATGAGCAGTTCTTC. Amino acid sequence: CASSQHASGHYNEQFF.

This clone was recorded a few times. The chain combines TRBV4-2 with TRBJ1-2; TRBD1 aligns across 9 bases. The CDR3 runs 14 residues. Germline lookup yields CDR1 LGHNA and CDR2 YNFKEQ. V lost 0 bases to trimming and J lost 6 bases; unmatched junction nucleotides: 2. CDR3 amino acids: CASSQDRTGDGYTF. DNA for the CDR3: TGTGCCAGCAGCCAAGACCGGACAGGGGATGGCTACACCTTC.

The J gene is TRBJ1-2, the V gene TRBV7-9; D might be TRBD1 (6 bases). Germline V CDR1 and CDR2: SEHNR, FQNEAQ (reference sequence). The CDR3 is 13 amino acids. Trimming removed 5 bases from V and 4 bases from J, with 11 bases in between. The CDR3: CASSRQGLYGYTF. CDR3 coding DNA: TGTGCCAGCAGCCGTCAGGGGCTCTATGGCTACACCTTC.

This chain uses TRBV10-3 with TRBJ1-2; D is unresolved. This CDR3 comprises 14 residues. V lost 0 bases to trimming and J lost 1 base, with 6 bases between them. Looked up from germline, CDR1 is ENHRY and CDR2 is SYGVKD. CDR3 protein: CAISESVSNYGYTF. CDR3 coding DNA: TGTGCCATCAGTGAGTCCGTCAGTAACTATGGCTACACCTTC.

The gene calls are TRBV7-9 and TRBJ1-1, with 10 bases identical to TRBD1. The ends lost 6 bases at V and 11 bases at J; junction bases unmatched: 9. Germline CDR1 reads SEHNR; CDR2 reads FQNEAQ (reference sequence). This CDR3 is built from 13 residues. As DNA, the CDR3 is TGTGCCAGCAGTCGGGGACAGGGGATAGGTGCTTTCTTT. Translated, it gives CASSRGQGIGAFF.

This clone was detected only once. The chain combines TRBV6-5 with TRBJ1-6, with D unclear. CDR3 length: 16 amino acids. The germline V gene has CDR1 MNHEY and CDR2 SVGAGI. The V gene lost 4 bases and the J gene lost 0 bases, with 10 bases spanning the gap. The CDR3 region is CASSFLTSSYNSPLHF. The CDR3 DNA sequence: TGTGCCAGCAGTTTTCTCACGAGCTCCTATAATTCACCCCTCCACTTT.